This T cell receptor beta chain originates from a study of long-term antiretroviral therapy in people with HIV. Study-wide context: About a decade before 2015, the earliest samples were taken when ART was typically delayed. The study, taken as a whole, reports: Controls had broader CDR3 length ranges than HIV repertoires did. Unavailable data included ART adherence, viral resistance and therapy changes (switches in treatment). Transplant-donor-level diversity was not reached after ART, though diversity increased.

This clone has just one count. The target antigen is unknown. Researchers ran immunoSEQ v3.0 at survey level. Using immunoSEQ multiplex PCR, the repertoire was profiled, and TCRdb retains in-frame clones only, with some absent. The table shows around 28,000 clones, with 90% to 95% occurring only once. This clonotype originated in a man aged 18 to 29 with HIV. This sample comprised unsorted PBMCs, obtained 3.1 years after starting antiretroviral therapy.

The CDR3 nucleotides are TGTGCCACCAGCAGAGATAGACAAGAGACCGGGGAGCTGTTTTTT. This gives the protein CATSRDRQETGELFF. J is TRBJ2-2 and V is TRBV15; D is unresolved. Germline V CDR1 and CDR2: LNHNV, YYDKDF (reference sequence). V lost 0 bases to trimming and J lost 5 bases, with 10 bases between them. The CDR3 has 15 amino acids.